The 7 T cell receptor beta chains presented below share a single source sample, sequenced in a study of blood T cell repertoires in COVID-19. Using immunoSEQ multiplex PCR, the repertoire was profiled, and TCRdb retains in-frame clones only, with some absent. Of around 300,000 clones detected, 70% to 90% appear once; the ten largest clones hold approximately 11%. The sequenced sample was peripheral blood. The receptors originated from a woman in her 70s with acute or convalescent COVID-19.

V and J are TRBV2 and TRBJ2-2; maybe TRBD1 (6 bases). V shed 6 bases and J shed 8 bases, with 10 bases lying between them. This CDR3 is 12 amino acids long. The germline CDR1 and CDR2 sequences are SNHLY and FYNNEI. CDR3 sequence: CASRAQGGELFF. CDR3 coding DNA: TGTGCCAGCAGGGCCCAGGGGGGGGAGCTGTTTTTT.

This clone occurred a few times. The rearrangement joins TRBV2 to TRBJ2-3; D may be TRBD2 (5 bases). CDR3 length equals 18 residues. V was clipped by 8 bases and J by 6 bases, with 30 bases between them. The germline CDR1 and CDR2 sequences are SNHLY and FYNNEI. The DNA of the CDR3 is TGTGCCAGCGGGGAGTTCGAAGTACTCCCTACGCTACGTGATACGCAGTATTTT. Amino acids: CASGEFEVLPTLRDTQYF.

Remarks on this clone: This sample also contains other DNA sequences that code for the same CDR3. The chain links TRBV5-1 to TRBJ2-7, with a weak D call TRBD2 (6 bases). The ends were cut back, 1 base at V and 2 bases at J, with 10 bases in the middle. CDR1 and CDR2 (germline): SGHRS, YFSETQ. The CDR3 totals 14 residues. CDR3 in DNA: TGCGCCAGCAGCTTGACCGGGGGTGCCTACGAGCAGTACTTC. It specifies CASSLTGGAYEQYF.

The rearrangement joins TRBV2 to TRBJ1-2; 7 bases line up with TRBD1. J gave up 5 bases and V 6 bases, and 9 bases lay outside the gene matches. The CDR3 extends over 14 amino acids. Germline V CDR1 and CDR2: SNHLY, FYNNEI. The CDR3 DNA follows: TGTGCCAGCAGCGTCCGGGACAGTATATATGGCTACACCTTC. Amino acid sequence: CASSVRDSIYGYTF.

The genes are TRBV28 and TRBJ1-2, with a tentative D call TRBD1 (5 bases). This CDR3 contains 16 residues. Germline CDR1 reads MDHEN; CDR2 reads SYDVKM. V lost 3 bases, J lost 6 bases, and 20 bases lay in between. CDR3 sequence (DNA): TGTGCCAGCAGTTTTGGAGGGGAGTGGGCGCATAATGGCTACACCTTC. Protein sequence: CASSFGGEWAHNGYTF.

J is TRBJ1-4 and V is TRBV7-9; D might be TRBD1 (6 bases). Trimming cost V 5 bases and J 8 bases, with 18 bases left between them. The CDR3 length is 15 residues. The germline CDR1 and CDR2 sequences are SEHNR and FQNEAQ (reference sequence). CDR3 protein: CASSTGGGDREKLFF. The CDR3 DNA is TGTGCCAGCAGCACCGGAGGGGGGGATCGGGAAAAACTGTTTTTT. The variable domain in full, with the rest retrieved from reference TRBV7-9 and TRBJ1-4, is DTGVSQNPRHKITKRGQNVTFRCDPISEHNRLYWYRQTLGQGPEFLTYFQNEAQLEKSRLLSDRFSAERPKGSFSTLEIQRTEQGDSAMYLCASSTGGGDREKLFFGSGTQLSVL.

The CDR3 DNA is TGTGCCAGCAGCTTGGGGGTGACAGGGACGTCTAAGTACTTC. This codes for CASSLGVTGTSKYF. This chain uses TRBV5-6 with TRBJ2-4; 7 bases agree with TRBD1. This CDR3 contains 14 residues. Trimming removed 0 bases from V and 14 bases from J; junction bases left unmatched: 11. In germline, CDR1 is SGHDT, CDR2 YYEEEE.